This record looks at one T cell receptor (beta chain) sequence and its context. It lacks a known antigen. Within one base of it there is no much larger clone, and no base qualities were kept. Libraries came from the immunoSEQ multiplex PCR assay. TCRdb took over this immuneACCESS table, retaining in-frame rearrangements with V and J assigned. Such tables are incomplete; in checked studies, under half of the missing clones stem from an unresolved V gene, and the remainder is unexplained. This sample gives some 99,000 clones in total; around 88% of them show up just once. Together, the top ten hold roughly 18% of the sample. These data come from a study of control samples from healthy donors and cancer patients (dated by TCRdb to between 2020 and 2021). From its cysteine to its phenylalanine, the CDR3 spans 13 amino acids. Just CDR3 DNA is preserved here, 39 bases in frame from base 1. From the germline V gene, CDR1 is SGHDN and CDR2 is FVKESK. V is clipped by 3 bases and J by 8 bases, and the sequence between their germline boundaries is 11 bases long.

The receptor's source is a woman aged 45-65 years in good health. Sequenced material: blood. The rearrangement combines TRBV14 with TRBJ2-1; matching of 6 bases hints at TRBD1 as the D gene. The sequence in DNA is TGTGCCAGCAGCCAGGGGGCCGGGGATGAGCAGTTCTTC. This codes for CASSQGAGDEQFF.